These 19 T cell receptor beta chains originate from one sample sequenced in a study of blood T cell repertoires in COVID-19. Generated by immunoSEQ multiplex PCR, the TCRdb table keeps only in-frame clones and is missing some. This table holds about 78,000 clones, under 85% found once. The sequencing sample was made of peripheral blood. The receptors originated from a human donor in a cohort sampled during active COVID-19.

This sequence joins TRBV10-2 and TRBJ1-1; 8 bases agree with TRBD1. The CDR3 runs 13 residues. Germline values: CDR1 WSHSY, CDR2 SAAADI. After removal of 6 bases from V and 6 bases from J, the junction contained 6 bases not matched to a gene. The CDR3 DNA sequence: TGCGCCAGCAGGCTGGACAGGGCCGCTGAAGCTTTCTTT. It yields the protein CASRLDRAAEAFF.

This chain joins TRBV4-3 and TRBJ2-1; no definite D call. CDR3 size: 16 residues. Germline assignment: CDR1 LGHNA and CDR2 YSLEER. V was clipped by 4 bases and J by 0 bases, with 13 bases between them. CDR3 sequence reads: CASSLRAPSSYNEQFF. CDR3 sequence (DNA): TGCGCCAGCAGCCTCCGCGCGCCAAGCTCCTACAATGAGCAGTTCTTC.

The chain uses TRBV7-9 and TRBJ1-6; D remains ambiguous. The CDR3 contains 14 residues. Germline CDR1 reads SEHNR; CDR2 reads FQNEAQ (reference sequence). Trimming left V 1 base short and J 6 bases short, with 7 bases between. Written as DNA, the CDR3 is TGTGCCAGCAGCTTAGGAGCGAGTAATTCACCCCTCCACTTT. Amino acid sequence: CASSLGASNSPLHF.

The chain is built from TRBV9 and TRBJ2-3; 13 bases are shared with TRBD2. V lost 3 bases, J lost 0 bases, and 1 base stayed unmatched. Germline CDR1 reads SGDLS; CDR2 reads YYNGEE. The CDR3 runs to 16 residues. DNA for the CDR3: TGTGCCAGCAGCGCGGGACTAGCGGGGAGCACAGATACGCAGTATTTT. Its protein is CASSAGLAGSTDTQYF.

The rearrangement links TRBV24-1 to TRBJ2-3; 12 nucleotides line up with TRBD2. The V segment lost 3 bases and the J segment 0 bases; nucleotides outside the gene matches: 3. CDR3 size: 17 residues. Germline CDR1 is KGHDR and CDR2 is SFDVKD. In nucleotides, the CDR3 is TGTGCCACCAGTGATCCCGGGACTAGCGGGAGCACAGATACGCAGTATTTT. Encoded protein: CATSDPGTSGSTDTQYF.

The chain couples TRBV28 to TRBJ2-1; 10 positions agree with TRBD1. CDR1 MDHEN and CDR2 SYDVKM come from the germline V gene. The CDR3 has 15 amino acids. V shed 4 bases, J shed 7 bases, and the junction held 7 bases outside the gene matches. The CDR3 region has the DNA TGTGCCAGCAGTTCCCTGGACAGGGGGAGGAATGAGCAGTTCTTC. Amino acid sequence: CASSSLDRGRNEQFF. Complete variable domain (other parts from reference TRBV28 and TRBJ2-1): DVKVTQSSRYLVKRTGEKVFLECVQDMDHENMFWYRQDPGLGLRLIYFSYDVKMKEKGDIPEGYSVSREKKERFSLILESASTNQTSMYLCASSSLDRGRNEQFFGPGTRLTVL.

This clone was seen once. The V and J genes are TRBV6-1 and TRBJ2-5, with 7 bases identical to TRBD2. The CDR3 has 15 residues. Germline V gene data show CDR1 as MNHNS and CDR2 as SASEGT. After removal of 2 bases from V and 2 bases from J, the junction contained 5 bases not matched to a gene. CDR3 sequence reads: CASSERAGVQETQYF. The CDR3 bases are TGTGCCAGCAGTGAAAGGGCGGGGGTACAAGAGACCCAGTACTTC.

This clone turned up a few times. This rearrangement joins TRBV30 to TRBJ2-7, with TRBD1 matching over 7 bases. Unmatched junction bases numbered 5, after V lost 5 bases and J lost 4 bases. Germline assignment: CDR1 GTSNPN and CDR2 SVGIG (reference sequence). The CDR3 covers 12 residues. CDR3 in amino acids: CAWRQGGYEQYF. CDR3 sequence (DNA): TGTGCCTGGCGACAGGGTGGGTACGAGCAGTACTTC.

The V call is TRBV18, the J call TRBJ2-7; possibly TRBD1 for D (5 bases). Germline V gene lookup returns CDR1 KGHSH and CDR2 LQKENI. The CDR3 is made up of 15 amino acids. V lost 3 bases to trimming and J lost 4 bases, with 16 bases between them. The CDR3 nucleotides read TGTGCCAGCTCACCCCAAGGGCAGGGTAGGTACGAGCAGTACTTC. Protein sequence: CASSPQGQGRYEQYF.

The gene calls are TRBV19 and TRBJ2-7; D remains ambiguous. Germline V gene data show CDR1 as LNHDA and CDR2 as SQIVND (reference sequence). The germline V and J ends were trimmed by 6 bases and 6 bases, with 15 bases remaining between them. The CDR3 consists of 13 residues. The CDR3 region has the DNA TGTGCCAGTAGCTGGAGCCTACCTGGCGAGCAGTACTTC. Translated, it gives CASSWSLPGEQYF.

The V and J genes are TRBV9 and TRBJ2-6; 7 positions match TRBD2. Germline loops: CDR1 SGDLS, CDR2 YYNGEE. The CDR3 spans 13 residues. Trimming took 3 bases from V and 11 from J; bases not matched to a gene: 5. Here the CDR3 DNA reads TGTGCCAGCAGCGAAGGACTAGGCCACGTCCTGACTTTC. It yields the protein CASSEGLGHVLTF.

The chain employs TRBV7-9 and TRBJ1-1, with D possibly being TRBD1 (5 bases). The CDR3 runs 14 residues. Germline V gene lookup returns CDR1 SEHNR and CDR2 FQNEAQ (reference sequence). V gave up 1 base and J gave up 6 bases, with 12 bases separating them. CDR3 protein: CASSLVGQGAEAFF. CDR3 DNA sequence: TGTGCCAGCAGCTTAGTAGGGCAGGGCGCTGAAGCTTTCTTT.

V is TRBV9 and J is TRBJ2-7; 8 bases map to TRBD2. The CDR3 runs to 14 residues. Germline V gene data show CDR1 as SGDLS and CDR2 as YYNGEE. Trimming at V came to 3 bases and at J to 0 bases, leaving 2 bases not matched to a gene. CDR3 DNA sequence: TGTGCCAGCAGCGAGGGACTAGTCTCCTACGAGCAGTACTTC. It translates to CASSEGLVSYEQYF.

This chain uses TRBV28 with TRBJ1-6; D possibly corresponds to TRBD1 (5 bases). V lost 6 bases and J lost 18, with 21 bases in between. CDR3 length equals 13 residues. Germline V CDR1 and CDR2: MDHEN, SYDVKM. The CDR3 DNA follows: TGTGCCAGCAGCCGCCGACAGCCATTGTATACCCACTTT. It yields the protein CASSRRQPLYTHF. Full variable domain (outside the CDR3, taken from reference TRBV28 and TRBJ1-6): DVKVTQSSRYLVKRTGEKVFLECVQDMDHENMFWYRQDPGLGLRLIYFSYDVKMKEKGDIPEGYSVSREKKERFSLILESASTNQTSMYLCASSRRQPLYTHFGNGTRLTVT.

This clone was picked up a small number of times. The V and J genes are TRBV28 and TRBJ2-7, with D maybe TRBD2 (6 bases). V was shortened by 7 bases and J by 5 bases, with 15 bases between the two germline ends. The germline V gene encodes CDR1 MDHEN and CDR2 SYDVKM. The CDR3 extends over 13 amino acids. CDR3 in DNA: TGTGCCAGCACAACCGGGGGTCAGGACGAGCAGTACTTC. Its protein product is CASTTGGQDEQYF.

V usage is TRBV7-9 and J usage is TRBJ2-5, with 7 bases that match TRBD1. Germline lookup yields CDR1 SEHNR and CDR2 FQNEAQ (reference sequence). V was pared by 3 bases and J by 0 bases, with 1 base of the junction left unmatched. This CDR3 has 14 residues. The CDR3 is CASSLGTDQETQYF. CDR3 coding DNA: TGTGCCAGCAGCTTGGGGACAGACCAAGAGACCCAGTACTTC. The full variable domain, completed using reference TRBV7-9 and TRBJ2-5, is DTGVSQNPRHKITKRGQNVTFRCDPISEHNRLYWYRQTLGQGPEFLTYFQNEAQLEKSRLLSDRFSAERPKGSFSTLEIQRTEQGDSAMYLCASSLGTDQETQYFGPGTRLLVL.

The gene calls are TRBV5-6 and TRBJ2-7, with D unclear. Deletions cut 2 bases from V and 3 bases from J, with 9 bases between. The CDR3 is 13 amino acids. In germline, CDR1 is SGHDT, CDR2 YYEEEE. CDR3 protein: CASSLNLFYEQYF. The DNA for the CDR3 is TGTGCCAGCAGCTTAAATCTATTCTACGAGCAGTACTTC.

The chain carries TRBV7-2 and TRBJ1-1; D might be TRBD1 (5 bases). Trimming removed 2 bases at V and 0 bases at J, with 10 bases between. Germline lookup yields CDR1 SGHTA and CDR2 FQGNSA. The CDR3 length is 15 residues. This CDR3 reads CASSLSAGLNTEAFF. The CDR3 coding sequence is TGTGCCAGCAGCTTAAGTGCGGGACTGAACACTGAAGCTTTCTTT.

The V call is TRBV6-6, the J call TRBJ1-1, with 10 bases matching TRBD1. J was trimmed by 4 bases and V by 6 bases; bases with no gene match: 8. Germline loops: CDR1 MNHNY, CDR2 SVGAGI (reference sequence). The length of the CDR3 is 15 residues. The CDR3 loop reads CASSPPGQGTTEAFF. The CDR3 DNA sequence: TGTGCCAGCAGCCCACCGGGACAGGGGACCACTGAAGCTTTCTTT.